This T cell receptor beta chain is from a study of human T cells and chemical hapten exposure (TCRdb year 2021). Regarding the study in general: For sensitization, 2% DPC in acetone was applied to a roughly 2 cm by roughly 2 cm area of upper inner arm skin. Weekly therapeutic DPC doses were additionally applied to the scalp of patients throughout the roughly 25-week study period. Patch testing on the upper back used Finn chambers containing 0.01% DPC, with scoring done after 6 days according to International Contact Dermatitis Research Group standards. The mostly female patient cohort included alopecia areata with under or over 50% scalp involvement, alopecia totalis and alopecia universalis. Libraries were pooled for sequencing, and per-sample TCR yields varied mainly because of small differences in library volumes within the pool. This study followed changes in the peripheral blood TCR repertoire in vivo during primary and secondary sensitization of alopecia patients to the hapten diphenylcyclopropenone (DPC). Blood samples were taken from patients before sensitization (week 0) and then at 2, 6 and about 24 weeks after DPC sensitization. Twenty-nine alopecia patients gave blood for TCR sequencing at one to four time points (pre-sensitization, 2, 6 and 24 weeks).

Receptors were amplified or captured by RACE. The reads were generated on a NextSeq 500. Library preparation attached unique molecular identifiers to individual cDNA molecules for quantitative, reproducible TCR counting. For every blood RNA sample, sequencing covered both the TCR alpha and TCR beta chains. In the original analysis: Samples had a median of about 90,000 TCRs, with a range from about 23,224 to 750,000. V, J and CDR3 annotation of the TCR reads was performed with the Decombinator software suite. For PS versus PT1 abundance plots, all samples were subsampled to the same number of TCRs (28,000). Expanded TCRs were defined as absent before sensitization and observed at least eight times at the 2-week time point. TCRdb ran its own pipeline on the public reads, namely fastp trimming at Q25 and MiXCR clone calling, and kept in-frame beta chains. Rows with one shared CDR3 protein collapse into an entry with the most common genes and DNA. These V and J calls are TCRdb output, not the study's own analysis. The sample table contains 250,000 or so distinct CDR3 sequences; only one count was recorded for 7.5% to 8% of them. Together, the top ten hold 1.2% of the sample.

The germline V gene (reference sequence) yields SGHAT for CDR1 and FQDESV for CDR2. Cut back by 2 bases and 2 bases, the V and J ends lie 12 bases apart. Counted from cysteine to phenylalanine, this CDR3 has 16 amino acids. Of the read, only the CDR3 DNA is kept; its 48 bases are in frame from base 1. The time point label corresponds to: pre-sensitization, week 0. What this sample's treatment or condition label stands for: therapeutic diphenylcyclopropenone sensitization with weekly scalp DPC. At each patch-test visit, blood was drawn before the patch test was applied. Eligible patients were aged 18 to 70, diagnosed with alopecia, deemed suitable for DPC therapy, and excluded if pregnant. Total RNA was isolated from unfractionated whole blood collected in Tempus Blood RNA tubes. This clonotype came up many times. The antigen it binds to is not known. Per-base quality was not reported, and no clone a single base away is much larger than it.

On the study overall, not on this receptor specifically: Repeated subsampling changed both the strength of the expansion versus patch-test correlation and the threshold at which that correlation became significant. A positive correlation was found between the number of PT1 expanded TCRs and patch test score, with significance reached at thresholds 8, 16 and 32 but not 4. Significantly more large CDR3 similarity clusters were formed by expanded TCRs than by pre-sensitization or healthy control sets, consistent with antigen-driven responses. Alopecia, a presumed autoimmune disease, was present in all patients, so the immune response of the patients might differ from that of healthy individuals. The number of TCRs above 1 in 1000 frequency did not change with DPC sensitization; there was no evidence of global repertoire structure alterations.

The chain couples TRBV11-1 to TRBJ1-4, with the D gene not clear enough to name. The specimen comprised whole blood, sampled in connection with sensitization to the hapten diphenylcyclopropenone (DPC). The TCR comes from a man between 18 and 29 years old with alopecia areata. Some clones in this sample may be carry-over from other donors' samples. The DNA sequence is given as TGTGCCAGCAGCTTAACGAGGATTTCGACTAATGAAAAACTGTTTTTT. This encodes CASSLTRISTNEKLFF. This CDR3, with the reference TRBV11-1 and TRBJ1-4 proteins standing in past its ends, gives the full variable domain EAEVAQSPRYKITEKSQAVAFWCDPISGHATLYWYRQILGQGPELLVQFQDESVVDDSQLPKDRFSAERLKGVDSTLKIQPAELGDSAMYLCASSLTRISTNEKLFFGSGTQLSVL.